This T cell receptor beta chain was identified in a study of shared clonotypes between healthy human individuals. Study-wide results and limits: Researchers found naive subsets generally carried larger estimated richness than memory subsets. The researchers took only blood, and tissue repertoires probably look different.

In the sorted-subset replicate PCRs, around 0.2 ug DNA, tens of thousands of T cell genomes, was used. Libraries were prepared by immunoSEQ multiplex PCR; TCRdb keeps only in-frame clonotypes and omits some of them. The sample records a few million clones, about 92% being singletons. Worth noting for this clone: The antigen is not known.

Recent acute infections and vaccinations were absent in the healthy HIV-negative adult donors. Deletions cut 5 bases from V and 1 base from J, with 9 bases between. Germline assignment: CDR1 SEHNR and CDR2 FQNEAQ (reference sequence). The CDR3 sequence is 14 residues long. Material: naive CD4+ T cells sorted from blood. Indicated subset: CD45RA+ positively selected. The gene calls are TRBV7-9 and TRBJ2-1; D call uncertain. The receptor's source is a man younger than 35 in good health. The CDR3 loop is CASSGALSYNEQFF. The CDR3 DNA sequence: TGTGCCAGCAGCGGTGCGTTATCCTACAATGAGCAGTTCTTC.